The present T cell receptor (beta chain) was sequenced within a study of OX40 agonist ivuxolimab in advanced cancers. Study conclusions and caveats: The average count of expanded clones was higher among CD8+ T cells than among CD4+.

The table came from immunoSEQ multiplex PCR; TCRdb's copy has only in-frame clones and leaves some out. The sample contains 30,000 to 35,000 clones, over 90% of which appear only once. This clone appeared a single time. What it binds is unknown. Germline V gene data show CDR1 as SNHLY and CDR2 as FYNNEI. This CDR3 contains 13 residues. The sequence was collected from an adult with an advanced solid tumor such as melanoma, head and neck, liver or kidney cancer. The chain recombines TRBV2 with TRBJ2-5; either TRBD1 or TRBD2 may fit D (5 bases each). The DNA end favors TRBJ2-7, so the J call may be wrong. The sample here was CD4+ or CD8+ T cells sorted from blood, taken in a trial of the OX40 agonist ivuxolimab. The CDR3, as DNA: TGTGCCAGCGAGGGGTCCGAGGGGTACGAGCAGTACTTC. Its translation is CASEGSEGYEQYF.